This passage covers 18 T cell receptor beta chains from one sample sequenced in a study of tumor and adjacent non-tumor tissue in lung cancer. This sample's RNA came from whole unsorted tissue. The normal lung tissue was taken more than 3 cm from the tumor edge. The library came from three nested PCR rounds adapted from ARM-PCR protocols. TCRdb re-derived calls from the multiplex PCR reads in MiXCR, one entry per CDR3 protein. In the table there are more than 45,000 distinct CDR3 sequences, roughly 69% of which are singletons. The sample consisted of distant non-tumor lung tissue. These receptor sequences come from a woman aged 60-70 years with non-small cell lung cancer.

In regard to this clonotype: One end of the junction does not line up with germline, which may come from a read error. V usage is TRBV20-1 and J usage is TRBJ2-7, with D possibly matching TRBD2 (6 bases). This CDR3 has 15 residues. From germline, CDR1 is DFQATT and CDR2 SNEGSKA (reference sequence). CDR3 DNA: TGCAGTCCTAGCTCGAGCAGGAGGGCCTCCTACGAGCAGTACTTC. It yields the protein CSPSSSRRASYEQYF.

A remark on this clonotype: At one end the junction does not follow the germline gene, possibly because of a read error. J is TRBJ1-5 and V is TRBV6-2 or TRBV6-3; D gene ambiguous. Germline values: CDR1 MNHEY, CDR2 SVGEGT. CDR3 length: 14 amino acids. DNA for the CDR3: TGTGACAGCAGTTTCAGGTACACCGATCAGCCCCAGCATTTT. Its protein is CDSSFRYTDQPQHF.

A remark on this clonotype: A much bigger clone sits one base away, suggesting this may be a read error. The rearrangement joins TRBV11-2 to TRBJ1-2, with no clear D. CDR1 SGHAT and CDR2 FQNNGV come from the germline V gene. The CDR3 spans 13 residues. The CDR3 reads CASNLIELGGYTF. The CDR3 DNA reads TGTGCCAGCAACTTAATAGAGCTGGGTGGCTACACCTTC.

The chain links TRBV4-3 to TRBJ1-1; no reliable D call. Trimming removed 4 bases at V and 3 bases at J, with 9 bases between. Germline assignment: CDR1 LGHNA and CDR2 YSLEER. The CDR3 covers 13 residues. The CDR3 protein is CASSRMRDTEAFF. The DNA of the CDR3 is TGCGCCAGCAGCCGCATGAGAGACACTGAAGCTTTCTTT.

J is TRBJ2-7 and V is TRBV28; D tentatively fits TRBD1 or TRBD2 (5 bases each). The CDR3 has 19 residues. Germline V lookup: CDR1 MDHEN, CDR2 SYDVKM. The CDR3, as DNA: TGTGACAACAGAGGGACGGACGGAAGTCTCCTCTACGGCCTCGGCGAGCAGTACTTC. This translates into CDNRGTDGSLLYGLGEQYF.

This clonotype was detected ten times or more. A single base separates this from a much larger clone, so it may be a read error. The V gene is TRBV10-3, the J gene TRBJ2-1; 7 nucleotides align to TRBD2. The CDR3 runs to 15 residues. CDR1 is ENHRY, CDR2 SYGVKD, per germline. The CDR3 here is CTISETSDLRNEQFF. Here the CDR3 DNA reads TGTACCATCAGTGAAACTAGCGACTTGCGGAATGAGCAGTTCTTC.

On this clonotype itself: Here the CDR3 omits its conserved ending phenylalanine or tryptophan, so a read error is the likely source. Because the CDR3's place on the DNA is in doubt, the DNA is left out and the CDR3 is given as listed by TCRdb. The genes are TRBV6-1 and TRBJ1-4; TRBD1 is the table's D call and was not checked against the DNA. Germline CDR1 MNHNS, CDR2 SASEGT. The CDR3 sequence runs 15 residues, both termini included. CDR3 region: CASTLTGTGDEKLSS.

This clonotype was seen many times. V is TRBV28 and J is TRBJ1-2, with D unclear. CDR3 length: 14 amino acids. The germline V gene has CDR1 MDHEN and CDR2 SYDVKM. Trimming cost V 2 bases and J 4 bases, with 11 bases left between them. This CDR3 is CASSLRLDRYGYTF. As DNA, the CDR3 is TGTGCCAGCAGTTTAAGGCTGGATCGCTATGGCTACACCTTC.

The V and J genes are TRBV6-2 or TRBV6-3 and TRBJ2-1, with a weak D call TRBD2 (6 bases). The ends were cut back, 6 bases at V and 7 bases at J, with 13 bases in the middle. The CDR3 spans 13 residues. Germline loops: CDR1 MNHEY, CDR2 SVGEGT. The CDR3 loop reads CASRAGVVNEQFF. The CDR3, as DNA: TGTGCCAGCAGAGCGGGTGTAGTAAATGAGCAGTTCTTC.

This clonotype was counted once. This CDR3 is missing its conserved last phenylalanine or tryptophan, likely due to a read error. The limits of the CDR3 on the DNA are not certain, so only TCRdb's listed CDR3 is given. The chain is built from TRBV28 and TRBJ2-4. CDR1 MDHEN and CDR2 SYDVKM come from the germline V gene. Both ends counted, the CDR3 spans 17 residues. The CDR3 region is CANSLPDSGIAKNIKYI.

With respect to this clonotype: A single base separates this from a much larger clone, so it may be a read error. The chain couples TRBV12-3 or TRBV12-4 to TRBJ2-2, with D possibly TRBD1 on 5 matching bases. V was trimmed by 7 bases and J by 0 bases, leaving 15 bases between them. The CDR3 is 16 amino acids. CDR3 bases: TGTGCCAGCAACCCGTCGGACACCGCGAACACCGGGGAGCTGTTTTTT. As protein: CASNPSDTANTGELFF.

Comments on this clonotype: At one boundary the junction diverges from the germline segment, which might be a read error. The V gene is TRBV11-3, the J gene TRBJ2-7; weak D call: TRBD2 (5 bases). Germline V lookup: CDR1 SGHNT, CDR2 YENEEA. The CDR3 consists of 14 residues. CDR3 sequence reads: CVSSLDTGIYELHF. DNA of the CDR3: TGTGTCAGCAGCTTAGATACGGGAATCTACGAGCTGCACTTC.

This clonotype was picked up many times. The chain couples TRBV20-1 to TRBJ1-3, with D maybe TRBD1 (5 bases). V lost 5 bases to trimming and J lost 14 bases, with 16 bases between them. CDR1 and CDR2 (germline): DFQATT, SNEGSKA (reference sequence). CDR3 length: 11 amino acids. CDR3 region: CSARADGALYF. In nucleotides, the CDR3 is TGCAGTGCTCGGGCCGACGGGGCCCTATATTTT.

This clonotype was found once. A read error may account for a junction end that differs from germline. The CDR3 DNA is TGCGCCAACAGCCTAGATAACGGACAGGGAGCCTACGAGCAGTACTTC. Its protein is CANSLDNGQGAYEQYF. V is TRBV4-3 and J is TRBJ2-7, with TRBD1 identical over 8 bases. The CDR3 is made up of 16 amino acids. The germline V gene encodes CDR1 LGHNA and CDR2 YSLEER.

This clonotype was picked up many times. This chain uses TRBV28 with TRBJ2-4, with 7 nucleotides matching TRBD2. This CDR3 contains 17 residues. Germline V gives CDR1 MDHEN, CDR2 SYDVKM. The ends lost 1 base at V and 4 bases at J; junction bases unmatched: 10. The CDR3 here is CASSLLADPGGKNIQYF. CDR3 DNA: TGTGCCAGCAGTTTATTGGCGGACCCCGGGGGGAAAAACATTCAGTACTTC.

A note on this clonotype: Germline and junction disagree at one end, which may indicate a read error. The chain couples TRBV4-2 to TRBJ2-2, with TRBD2 identical over 7 bases. CDR1 is LGHNA and CDR2 is YNFKEQ in the germline V gene. The CDR3 loop spans 17 amino acids. This chain's CDR3 is CASSPGGTNGNTGELFF. CDR3 sequence (DNA): TGCGCCAGCAGCCCGGGCGGGACTAACGGAAACACCGGGGAGCTGTTTTTT.

To note about this clonotype: One junction end does not reproduce the germline sequence, and a read error may be involved. This chain links TRBV4-1 with TRBJ2-2; D is tentatively TRBD1 or TRBD2 (6 bases each). The CDR3 spans 15 residues. Looked up from germline, CDR1 is MGHRA and CDR2 is YSYEKL. CDR3 loop: CASSYRRGDTGELFF. For the CDR3, the DNA is TGCGCCAGCAGCTATAGGAGGGGGGACACCGGGGAACTGTTTTTT.

Note on this clonotype: The germline gene is not matched at one end of the junction; a read error may be the cause. The J gene is TRBJ1-1, the V gene TRBV6-6; possibly TRBD1 for D (6 bases). CDR3 size: 16 residues. CDR1 is MNHNY and CDR2 is SVGAGI in the germline V gene (reference sequence). DNA for the CDR3: TGTGCCAGTAGCCCCTCCGCAGGGGTCTTGAACATTGAAGCTTTCTTT. Translation: CASSPSAGVLNIEAFF.